These 19 T cell receptor beta chains share one sample of origin, sequenced in a study of T-cell memory formation after mild COVID-19 (dated by TCRdb to the early 2020s). Receptor amplification or capture employed 5' RACE. TCRdb lists the instrument as Illumina NovaSeq 6000. The public reads were run again by TCRdb, first through fastp at Q25 and then through MiXCR, and only productive beta chains were kept. Every distinct CDR3 protein forms one entry, paired with its most common genes and DNA. This sample comprises a few hundred thousand distinct CDR3 sequences, under 12% of them detected only once. The ten largest clones take up roughly 3% of the sample. Sequenced material: PBMCs or a T cell subset sorted from them (not recorded which). The receptor source for this set is a man between 18 and 29 years old who had mild COVID-19 (a few samples of this study predate the infection). The sample titles of this study are shuffled in the database, so cell type and time point are left out; the donor was told from shared clones.

The V call is TRBV20-1, the J call TRBJ2-5; 12 bases align to TRBD2. The V gene's germline CDR1 is DFQATT and CDR2 SNEGSKA (reference sequence). CDR3 size: 16 residues. Trimming at V came to 1 base and at J to 1 base, leaving 4 bases not matched to a gene. CDR3 nucleotides: TGCAGTGCTAGAGGGACTAGCGGGGTTGTCCAAGAGACCCAGTACTTC. Translating gives CSARGTSGVVQETQYF.

This clonotype was observed many times. This chain connects TRBV12-3 or TRBV12-4 to TRBJ1-1, with no clear D. There are 14 residues in the CDR3. V was trimmed by 4 bases and J by 4 bases, leaving 13 bases between them. The CDR3, as DNA: TGTGCCAGCAGTTCCTTCGAGGCGGGCACTGAAGCTTTCTTT. Translated, it gives CASSSFEAGTEAFF.

This clonotype was detected ten times or more. This chain joins TRBV20-1 and TRBJ2-3; D is possibly TRBD2 (6 bases). The CDR3 runs 13 residues. Trimming took off 5 bases at V and 1 base at J, with 10 bases between the two ends. The germline CDR1 and CDR2 sequences are DFQATT and SNEGSKA (reference sequence). CDR3 protein: CSAGEAGTDTQYF. CDR3 in DNA: TGCAGTGCTGGGGAGGCAGGCACAGATACGCAGTATTTT.

This clonotype was seen a few times. J is TRBJ2-7 and V is TRBV7-2, with 7 nucleotides matching TRBD1. Germline trimming cut 5 bases from V and 6 bases from J; bases unmatched to any gene: 13. Germline CDR1 is SGHTA and CDR2 is FQGNSA. CDR3 size: 15 residues. DNA of the CDR3: TGTGCCAGCAGCCAGGGGGAAACACCCCTCGGCGAGCAGTACTTC. Its translation: CASSQGETPLGEQYF.

This clonotype was counted only a few times. The V call is TRBV19, the J call TRBJ2-6, with a weak D call TRBD1 (5 bases). Germline V gene lookup returns CDR1 LNHDA and CDR2 SQIVND (reference sequence). The CDR3 loop spans 15 amino acids. The V end lost 2 bases, the J end lost 2 bases, and 7 bases lay between the germline ends. The CDR3 here is CASSIQGAGANVLTF. As DNA, the CDR3 is TGTGCCAGTAGTATACAAGGGGCTGGGGCCAACGTCCTGACTTTC.

This clonotype was counted ten times or more. The chain is built from TRBV5-1 and TRBJ1-2; the D is unclear. V was clipped by 3 bases and J by 0 bases, with 9 bases between them. Germline-derived CDR1 and CDR2 are SGHRS and YFSETQ. This CDR3 has 14 amino acids. The CDR3 is CASSSRTANYGYTF. The DNA for the CDR3 is TGCGCCAGCAGCTCTAGGACGGCTAACTATGGCTACACCTTC.

This clonotype has more than one count but fewer than ten. The rearrangement joins TRBV2 to TRBJ2-3, with 10 positions matching TRBD2. The CDR3 covers 14 residues. V gave up 8 bases and J gave up 6 bases; unmatched junction bases: 8. Germline V gene lookup returns CDR1 SNHLY and CDR2 FYNNEI. CDR3: CASSSGGAGDTQYF. DNA of the CDR3: TGTGCCAGCTCCAGCGGGGGGGCCGGTGATACGCAGTATTTT. The complete variable domain, with remaining parts taken from reference TRBV2 and TRBJ2-3, reads EPEVTQTPSHQVTQMGQEVILRCVPISNHLYFYWYRQILGQKVEFLVSFYNNEISEKSEIFDDQFSVERPDGSNFTLKIRSTKLEDSAMYFCASSSGGAGDTQYFGPGTRLTVL.

This clonotype has only a few counts. The gene calls are TRBV12-3 or TRBV12-4 and TRBJ2-2; D is perhaps TRBD2 (5 bases). This CDR3 is built from 18 residues. V dropped 5 bases and J dropped 4 bases, with 23 bases sitting between them. Here the CDR3 DNA reads TGTGCCAGCAGTCCCACGAGGGAACACGCCATGAGCACCGGGGAGCTGTTTTTT. Amino acids: CASSPTREHAMSTGELFF.

In this sample, this clonotype turned up a few times. This chain connects TRBV18 to TRBJ2-1; tentative D call: TRBD1 (5 bases). V was trimmed by 2 bases and J by 0 bases, leaving 8 bases between them. CDR1 and CDR2 from the germline V gene are KGHSH and LQKENI. The CDR3 covers 15 residues. This CDR3 is CASSPFRGSYNEQFF. CDR3 DNA: TGTGCCAGCTCACCATTTAGGGGCTCCTACAATGAGCAGTTCTTC.

There are a few counts of this clonotype. The chain links TRBV6-2 or TRBV6-3 to TRBJ1-6; unclear D gene. V dropped 5 bases and J dropped 7 bases, with 9 bases sitting between them. Per the germline V gene, CDR1 is MNHEY and CDR2 is SVGEGT. The CDR3 has 13 residues. CDR3 amino acids: CASSTDGNSPLHF. CDR3 in DNA: TGTGCCAGCAGTACGGACGGAAATTCACCCCTCCACTTT.

This clonotype was recorded at least ten times. The V gene is TRBV4-3, the J gene TRBJ2-3; tentative D call: TRBD2 (7 bases). The V end lost 0 bases, the J end lost 6 bases, and 22 bases lay between the germline ends. CDR1 LGHNA and CDR2 YSLEER come from the germline V gene. CDR3 length equals 18 residues. The CDR3 nucleotides are TGCGCCAGCAGCCAAGATGGTGGGGGGGCCGGTTCGGGCGATACGCAGTATTTT. The encoded protein is CASSQDGGGAGSGDTQYF.

This sequence joins TRBV9 and TRBJ1-1; D gene unclear. Per germline, CDR1 SGDLS and CDR2 YYNGEE. This CDR3 contains 14 residues. Trimming removed 0 bases from V and 8 bases from J, with 14 bases in between. This chain's CDR3 is CASSVVLSAAEAFF. CDR3 DNA: TGTGCCAGCAGCGTAGTTCTCTCGGCAGCCGAAGCTTTCTTT.

This clonotype was detected only a few times. V is TRBV6-5 and J is TRBJ1-1; D remains unclear. This CDR3 is 16 amino acids long. V lost 7 bases, J lost 6 bases, and 24 bases lay in between. Germline loops: CDR1 MNHEY, CDR2 SVGAGI. CDR3 protein: CASTPYPHRSRAEAFF. The CDR3 bases are TGTGCCAGCACCCCATATCCTCACCGTAGTCGGGCTGAAGCTTTCTTT.

The rearrangement uses TRBV5-1 and TRBJ1-1; maybe TRBD1 (5 bases). The ends were cut back, 3 bases at V and 1 base at J, with 13 bases in the middle. Looked up from germline, CDR1 is SGHRS and CDR2 is YFSETQ. CDR3 length: 15 residues. The CDR3 bases are TGCGCCAGCAGCTACGGGCGGGGGTGGAACACTGAAGCTTTCTTT. Residues: CASSYGRGWNTEAFF.

The chain links TRBV7-2 to TRBJ1-5, with a weak D call TRBD1 (5 bases). V lost 1 base and J 6 bases, leaving 10 bases between the germline ends. There are 14 residues in the CDR3. CDR1 and CDR2 from the germline V gene are SGHTA and FQGNSA. CDR3 sequence (DNA): TGTGCCAGCAGCTTAGGTATGGGGGTTCAGCCCCAGCATTTT. The encoded protein is CASSLGMGVQPQHF.

This clonotype was counted a few times. J is TRBJ2-2 and V is TRBV7-2; 11 bases are a match to TRBD1. Looked up from germline, CDR1 is SGHTA and CDR2 is FQGNSA. This CDR3 has 15 residues. Unmatched junction bases numbered 8, after V lost 8 bases and J lost 6 bases. The CDR3 sequence is CASGTLGQGAGELFF. CDR3 coding DNA: TGTGCCAGCGGGACCTTGGGACAGGGGGCCGGGGAGCTGTTTTTT.

This clonotype was counted a few times. The chain links TRBV20-1 to TRBJ2-3, with D possibly being TRBD1 (6 bases). V was cut by 3 bases and J by 0 bases, with 22 bases left in between. The CDR3 runs 18 residues. Germline loops: CDR1 DFQATT, CDR2 SNEGSKA (reference sequence). CDR3 amino acids: CSASEGDARGTSTDTQYF. CDR3 DNA: TGCAGTGCTAGCGAGGGTGACGCCAGGGGAACTAGCACAGATACGCAGTATTTT.

The V gene is TRBV6-5, the J gene TRBJ1-3; weak D call: TRBD1 (6 bases). V was clipped by 6 bases and J by 0 bases, with 15 bases between them. Germline-derived CDR1 and CDR2 are MNHEY and SVGAGI. The CDR3 consists of 16 residues. This CDR3 reads CASRRDPGASGNTIYF. Written as DNA, the CDR3 is TGTGCCAGCAGGCGCGATCCAGGGGCCTCTGGAAACACCATATATTTT.

The chain carries TRBV7-3 and TRBJ2-2; D possibly corresponds to TRBD2 (6 bases). Germline V gene data show CDR1 as SGHTA and CDR2 as FQGTGA. V lost 5 bases to trimming and J lost 3 bases, with 10 bases between them. The CDR3 has 14 residues. The DNA of the CDR3 is TGTGCCAGCAGCCCCGGGAGCTACACCGGGGAGCTGTTTTTT. The encoded protein is CASSPGSYTGELFF.